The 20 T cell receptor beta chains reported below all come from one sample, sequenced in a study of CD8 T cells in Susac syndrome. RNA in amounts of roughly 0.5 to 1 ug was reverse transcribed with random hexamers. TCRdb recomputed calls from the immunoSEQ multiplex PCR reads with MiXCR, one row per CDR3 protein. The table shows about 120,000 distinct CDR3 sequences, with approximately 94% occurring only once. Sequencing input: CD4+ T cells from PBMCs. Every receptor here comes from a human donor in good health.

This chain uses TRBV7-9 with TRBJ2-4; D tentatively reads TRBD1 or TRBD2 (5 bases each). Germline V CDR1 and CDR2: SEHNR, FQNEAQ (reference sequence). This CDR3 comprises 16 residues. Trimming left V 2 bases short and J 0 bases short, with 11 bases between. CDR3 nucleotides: TGTGCCAGCAGCTTATGGGGGAGCCTAGCCAAAAACATTCAGTACTTC. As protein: CASSLWGSLAKNIQYF.

This CDR3 reads CASSQGQGARSNQPQHF. The CDR3 region has the DNA TGTGCCAGCAGCCAAGGACAGGGGGCGCGGAGCAATCAGCCCCAGCATTTT. The chain has TRBV7-3 and TRBJ1-5, with 11 bases aligning to TRBD1. The CDR3 runs to 17 residues. In germline, CDR1 is SGHTA, CDR2 FQGTGA. V lost 5 bases, J lost 1 base, and 7 bases stayed unmatched.

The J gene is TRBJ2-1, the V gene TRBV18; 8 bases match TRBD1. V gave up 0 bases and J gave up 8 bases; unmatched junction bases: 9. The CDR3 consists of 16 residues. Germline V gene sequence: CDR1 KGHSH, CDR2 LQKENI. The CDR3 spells CASSPPGTGLGHEQFF. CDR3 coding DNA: TGTGCCAGCTCACCACCCGGGACAGGATTGGGTCATGAGCAGTTCTTC.

The CDR3 DNA is TGTGCCAGCAGCCCTACGAGCGGGAGTGACGGGGAGCTGTTTTTT. Amino acids: CASSPTSGSDGELFF. The chain employs TRBV7-9 and TRBJ2-2; TRBD2 matches 8 bases. The CDR3 covers 15 residues. V was clipped by 5 bases and J by 7 bases; unmatched bases: 9. The germline V gene encodes CDR1 SEHNR and CDR2 FQNEAQ (reference sequence). The full variable domain, rest sourced from reference TRBV7-9 and TRBJ2-2, is DTGVSQNPRHKITKRGQNVTFRCDPISEHNRLYWYRQTLGQGPEFLTYFQNEAQLEKSRLLSDRFSAERPKGSFSTLEIQRTEQGDSAMYLCASSPTSGSDGELFFGEGSRLTVL.

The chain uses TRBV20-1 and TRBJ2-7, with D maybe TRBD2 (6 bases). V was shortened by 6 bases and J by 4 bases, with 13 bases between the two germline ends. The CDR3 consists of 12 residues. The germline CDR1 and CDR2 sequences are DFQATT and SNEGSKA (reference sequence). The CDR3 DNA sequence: TGCAGTGCCCCTGCCGGGACTTACGAGCAGTACTTC. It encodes CSAPAGTYEQYF.

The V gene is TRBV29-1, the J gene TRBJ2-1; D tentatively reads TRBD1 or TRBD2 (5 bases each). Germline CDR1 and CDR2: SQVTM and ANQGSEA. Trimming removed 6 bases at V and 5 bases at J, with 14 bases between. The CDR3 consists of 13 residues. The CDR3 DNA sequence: TGCAGCGTCGCCCGGGACGGCAACAATGAGCAGTTCTTC. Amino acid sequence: CSVARDGNNEQFF.

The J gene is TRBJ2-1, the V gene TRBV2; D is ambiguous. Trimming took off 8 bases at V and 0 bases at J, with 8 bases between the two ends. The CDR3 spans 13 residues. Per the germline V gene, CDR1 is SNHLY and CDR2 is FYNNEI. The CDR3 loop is CASGTNSYNEQFF. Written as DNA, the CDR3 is TGTGCCAGCGGCACAAACTCCTACAATGAGCAGTTCTTC.

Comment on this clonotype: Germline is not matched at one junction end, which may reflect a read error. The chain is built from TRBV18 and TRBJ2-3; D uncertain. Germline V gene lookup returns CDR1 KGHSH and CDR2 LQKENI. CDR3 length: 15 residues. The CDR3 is CASSSPRGGTDTQYF. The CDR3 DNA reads TGTGCCAGCTCATCACCCCGTGGGGGCACAGATACGCAGTATTTT.

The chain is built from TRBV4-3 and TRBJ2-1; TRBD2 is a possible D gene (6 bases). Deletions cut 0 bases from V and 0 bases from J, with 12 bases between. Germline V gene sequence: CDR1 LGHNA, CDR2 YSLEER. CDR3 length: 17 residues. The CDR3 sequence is CASSQDPAGSSYNEQFF. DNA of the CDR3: TGCGCCAGCAGCCAAGATCCAGCGGGTAGCTCCTACAATGAGCAGTTCTTC.

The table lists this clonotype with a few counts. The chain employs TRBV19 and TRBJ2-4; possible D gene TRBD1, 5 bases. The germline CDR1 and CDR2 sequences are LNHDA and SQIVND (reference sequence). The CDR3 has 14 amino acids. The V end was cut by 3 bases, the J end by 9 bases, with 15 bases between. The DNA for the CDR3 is TGTGCCAGTAGTATTCCAGGGCCTGCCGCCATTCAGTACTTC. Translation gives CASSIPGPAAIQYF.

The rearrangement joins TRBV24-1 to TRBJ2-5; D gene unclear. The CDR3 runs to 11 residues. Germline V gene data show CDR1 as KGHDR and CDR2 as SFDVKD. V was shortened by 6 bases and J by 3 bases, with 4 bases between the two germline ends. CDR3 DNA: TGTGCCACCAGTTCTAAAGAGACCCAGTACTTC. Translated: CATSSKETQYF.

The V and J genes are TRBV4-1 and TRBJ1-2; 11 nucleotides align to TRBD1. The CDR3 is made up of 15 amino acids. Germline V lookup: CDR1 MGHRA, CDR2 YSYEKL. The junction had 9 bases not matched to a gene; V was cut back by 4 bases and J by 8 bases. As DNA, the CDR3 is TGCGCCAGCAGCCCAGCGGACAGGGGGCTCTTAGGCTACACCTTC. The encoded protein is CASSPADRGLLGYTF.

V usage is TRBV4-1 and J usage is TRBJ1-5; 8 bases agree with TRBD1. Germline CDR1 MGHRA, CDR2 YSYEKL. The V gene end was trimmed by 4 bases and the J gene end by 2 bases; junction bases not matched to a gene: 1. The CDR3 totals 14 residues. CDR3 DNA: TGCGCCAGCAGCCCGGACAGGGGCAATCAGCCCCAGCATTTT. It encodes CASSPDRGNQPQHF.

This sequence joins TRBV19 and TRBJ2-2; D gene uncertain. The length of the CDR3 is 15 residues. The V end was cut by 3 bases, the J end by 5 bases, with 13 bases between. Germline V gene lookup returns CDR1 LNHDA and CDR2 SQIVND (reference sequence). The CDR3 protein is CASSISVGSTGELFF. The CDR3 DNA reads TGTGCCAGTAGTATCTCAGTAGGCTCTACCGGGGAGCTGTTTTTT.

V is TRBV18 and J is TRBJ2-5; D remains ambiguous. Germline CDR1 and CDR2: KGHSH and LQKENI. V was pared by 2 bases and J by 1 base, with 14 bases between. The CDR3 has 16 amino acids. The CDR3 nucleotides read TGTGCCAGCTCACCAAATGCAGCAGGCTCCCAAGAGACCCAGTACTTC. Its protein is CASSPNAAGSQETQYF.

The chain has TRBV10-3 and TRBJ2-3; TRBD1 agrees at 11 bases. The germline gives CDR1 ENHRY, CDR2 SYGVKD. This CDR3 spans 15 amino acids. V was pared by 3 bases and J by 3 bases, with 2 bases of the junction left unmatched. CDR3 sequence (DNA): TGTGCCATCAGTGACGGGACAGGGGGGACAGATACGCAGTATTTT. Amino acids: CAISDGTGGTDTQYF.

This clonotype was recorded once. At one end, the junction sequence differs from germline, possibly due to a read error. CDR3 nucleotide sequence: TGTGCCAGCAGCCATGACGGCATGGCGGGACCCAACTTC. Protein sequence: CASSHDGMAGPNF. This rearrangement joins TRBV3-1 to TRBJ2-7, with a tentative D call TRBD2 (6 bases). CDR3 size: 13 residues. Germline V gene lookup returns CDR1 LGHDT and CDR2 YNNKEL (reference sequence).

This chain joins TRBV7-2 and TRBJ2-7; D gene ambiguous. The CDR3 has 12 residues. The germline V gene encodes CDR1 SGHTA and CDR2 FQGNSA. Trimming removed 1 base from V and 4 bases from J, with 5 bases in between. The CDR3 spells CASSLELYEQYF. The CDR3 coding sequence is TGTGCCAGCAGCTTAGAATTGTACGAGCAGTACTTC. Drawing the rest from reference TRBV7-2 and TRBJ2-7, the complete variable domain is GAGVSQSPSNKVTEKGKDVELRCDPISGHTALYWYRQSLGQGLEFLIYFQGNSAPDKSGLPSDRFSAERTGGSVSTLTIQRTQQEDSAVYLCASSLELYEQYFGPGTRLTVT.

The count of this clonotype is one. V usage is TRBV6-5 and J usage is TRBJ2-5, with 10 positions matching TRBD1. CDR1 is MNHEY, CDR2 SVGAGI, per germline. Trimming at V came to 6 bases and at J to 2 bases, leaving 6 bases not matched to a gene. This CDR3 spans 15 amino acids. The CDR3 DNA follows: TGTGCCAGCAGCTTCGGGACAGGGGTTCAAGAGACCCAGTACTTC. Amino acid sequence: CASSFGTGVQETQYF.

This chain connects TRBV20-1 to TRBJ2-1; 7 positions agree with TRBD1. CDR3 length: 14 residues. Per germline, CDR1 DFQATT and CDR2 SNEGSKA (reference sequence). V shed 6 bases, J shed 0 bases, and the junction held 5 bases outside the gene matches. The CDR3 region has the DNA TGCAGTGCGAGGGGACAGAGCTCCTACAATGAGCAGTTCTTC. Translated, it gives CSARGQSSYNEQFF.